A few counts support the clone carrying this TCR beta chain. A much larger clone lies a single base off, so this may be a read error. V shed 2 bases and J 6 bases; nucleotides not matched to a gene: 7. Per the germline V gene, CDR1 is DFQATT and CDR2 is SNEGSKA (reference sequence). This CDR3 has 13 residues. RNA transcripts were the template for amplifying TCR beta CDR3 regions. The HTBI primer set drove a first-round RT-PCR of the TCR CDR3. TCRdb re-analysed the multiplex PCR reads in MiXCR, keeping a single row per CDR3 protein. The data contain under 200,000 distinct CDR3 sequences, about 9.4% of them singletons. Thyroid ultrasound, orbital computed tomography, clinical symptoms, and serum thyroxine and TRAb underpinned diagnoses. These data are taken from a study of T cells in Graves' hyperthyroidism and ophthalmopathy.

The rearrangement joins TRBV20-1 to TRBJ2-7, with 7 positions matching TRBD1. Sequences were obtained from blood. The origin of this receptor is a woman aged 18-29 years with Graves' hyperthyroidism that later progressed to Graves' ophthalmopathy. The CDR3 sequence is CSARPGQWREQYF. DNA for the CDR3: TGCAGTGCTAGACCGGGACAGTGGCGCGAGCAGTACTTC.